What follows describes a single T cell receptor (beta chain). The antigen is not known. This CDR3 has 15 amino acids. Per germline, CDR1 SQVTM and CDR2 ANQGSEA. Trimming at V came to 6 bases and at J to 1 base, leaving 7 bases not matched to a gene. This sample stems from a study of cytomegalovirus exposure and HLA in healthy donors. Broader study findings: DRB1 showed the most TCR associations and HLA-C the fewest in a later analysis, as rates varied by HLA locus.

The PCR had 60 Vbeta and 13 Jbeta primers. Only in-frame clones appear in the TCRdb table, and some are missing; sequencing was by immunoSEQ multiplex PCR. The sample records 150,000 to 200,000 clones, 65% to 90% being singletons. The chain employs TRBV29-1 and TRBJ1-5, with TRBD1 identical over 9 bases. Sequencing used PBMCs. The TCR was taken from a woman younger than 35 in good health and CMV-seronegative. In DNA, the CDR3 is TGCAGCGTCACCACCGGGACAGGGAGCAATCAGCCCCAGCATTTT. The encoded protein is CSVTTGTGSNQPQHF.